The 20 T cell receptor beta chains given below trace back to one sample, sequenced in a study of shared clonotypes between healthy human individuals. The assay was immunoSEQ multiplex PCR, and TCRdb's table has in-frame clones only and misses some. The sample holds 1,400,000 or so clones, about 98.5% seen once. Material: naive CD4+ T cells sorted from blood. This sample's subset: CD45RA+ positively selected. The origin of the receptors is a young man in good health.

This clone was observed a single time. J is TRBJ2-1 and V is TRBV11-2; 7 bases agree with TRBD2. Germline V gene lookup returns CDR1 SGHAT and CDR2 FQNNGV. The CDR3 has 16 residues. Losses at the gene ends were 7 bases for V and 2 bases for J; bases not matched to a gene: 11. In DNA form, the CDR3 reads TGTGCCAGCAAGATGGCCGGCGGGAGAGCCTACAATGAGCAGTTCTTC. This sequence encodes CASKMAGGRAYNEQFF.

J is TRBJ2-2 and V is TRBV7-9; TRBD2 agrees at 7 bases. CDR3 length equals 15 residues. Per germline, CDR1 SEHNR and CDR2 FQNEAQ (reference sequence). V dropped 2 bases and J dropped 5; count of bases not matched to a gene: 5. The CDR3 nucleotides read TGTGCCAGCAGCTTAAACAGCGGGGCTACCGGGGAGCTGTTTTTT. This gives the protein CASSLNSGATGELFF.

The genes are TRBV15 and TRBJ2-7; maybe TRBD1 (6 bases). This CDR3 contains 15 residues. V shed 5 bases and J shed 0 bases, with 14 bases lying between them. Per germline, CDR1 LNHNV and CDR2 YYDKDF (reference sequence). The CDR3 DNA reads TGTGCCACCAGCCAGACAGGTACGCACTCCTACGAGCAGTACTTC. Protein product: CATSQTGTHSYEQYF.

The chain links TRBV20-1 to TRBJ2-1; D is uncertain. The CDR3 is 10 residues long. The V gene's germline CDR1 is DFQATT and CDR2 SNEGSKA (reference sequence). V shed 1 base and J shed 15 bases, with 10 bases lying between them. In nucleotides, the CDR3 is TGCAGTGCTAGAGTGCGCGAGAGGTTCTTC. Its protein product is CSARVRERFF.

The J gene is TRBJ1-2, the V gene TRBV6-6; no reliable D call. Germline V gene sequence: CDR1 MNHNY, CDR2 SVGAGI (reference sequence). Trimming left V 0 bases short and J 1 base short, with 9 bases between. This CDR3 has 15 amino acids. In DNA form, the CDR3 reads TGTGCCAGCAGTTACTCGACGGGGATTAACTATGGCTACACCTTC. Its translation is CASSYSTGINYGYTF.

The V gene is TRBV19, the J gene TRBJ2-1, with 10 bases fitting TRBD2. The V gene end was trimmed by 7 bases and the J gene end by 7 bases; junction bases not matched to a gene: 7. Germline CDR1 LNHDA, CDR2 SQIVND (reference sequence). The CDR3 is 14 amino acids. Written as DNA, the CDR3 is TGTGCCAGTACCCCTAGCGGGAGTCGGAATGAGCAGTTCTTC. This sequence encodes CASTPSGSRNEQFF.

The chain links TRBV10-3 to TRBJ2-1, with 10 bases lining up with TRBD2. CDR3 length: 15 residues. Germline CDR1 reads ENHRY; CDR2 reads SYGVKD. The junction had 10 bases not matched to a gene; V was cut back by 6 bases and J by 8 bases. The CDR3 nucleotides read TGTGCCATCAGCCGAGCTAGCGGGAGTGGCGATGAGCAGTTCTTC. Translated: CAISRASGSGDEQFF.

The V call is TRBV15, the J call TRBJ2-7, with 7 positions matching TRBD2. V gave up 0 bases and J gave up 6 bases; unmatched junction bases: 5. The V gene's germline CDR1 is LNHNV and CDR2 YYDKDF (reference sequence). The CDR3 runs 14 residues. Here the CDR3 DNA reads TGTGCCACCAGCAGAGATTTCAGGGAGGGCGAGCAGTACTTC. Protein product: CATSRDFREGEQYF.

As concerns this clone: This sample includes further DNA sequences coding for the same CDR3. V is TRBV5-1 and J is TRBJ2-7; D is ambiguous. Per germline, CDR1 SGHRS and CDR2 YFSETQ. Deletions cut 4 bases from V and 1 base from J, with 12 bases between. This CDR3 contains 14 residues. The CDR3 region has the DNA TGCGCCAGCAGCCCCCGGACCGATTCCTACGAGCAGTACTTC. This sequence encodes CASSPRTDSYEQYF.

The rearrangement joins TRBV5-1 to TRBJ2-1, with 16 bases that match TRBD2. The CDR3 contains 22 residues. Germline loops: CDR1 SGHRS, CDR2 YFSETQ. V gave up 0 bases and J gave up 0 bases; unmatched junction bases: 12. The CDR3 region is CASSLGQGLAGGTLSSYNEQFF. In DNA form, the CDR3 reads TGCGCCAGCAGCTTGGGGCAGGGACTAGCGGGAGGGACGTTAAGCTCCTACAATGAGCAGTTCTTC.

The V gene is TRBV9, the J gene TRBJ2-1; TRBD2 aligns across 9 bases. Unmatched junction bases numbered 9, after V lost 0 bases and J lost 5 bases. CDR3 length: 17 residues. Germline CDR1 reads SGDLS; CDR2 reads YYNGEE. CDR3 sequence reads: CASSVGLAGVKDNEQFF. Written as DNA, the CDR3 is TGTGCCAGCAGCGTAGGTTTAGCGGGAGTCAAAGACAATGAGCAGTTCTTC.

J is TRBJ2-7 and V is TRBV18; D gene unclear. The CDR3 covers 13 residues. Trimming took off 2 bases at V and 3 bases at J, with 8 bases between the two ends. Germline CDR1 and CDR2: KGHSH and LQKENI. The CDR3 protein is CASSPTWGYEQYF. CDR3 coding DNA: TGTGCCAGCTCACCAACATGGGGCTACGAGCAGTACTTC. The full variable domain, its missing parts supplied by reference TRBV18 and TRBJ2-7, is NAGVMQNPRHLVRRRGQEARLRCSPMKGHSHVYWYRQLPEEGLKFMVYLQKENIIDESGMPKERFSAEFPKEGPSILRIQQVVRGDSAAYFCASSPTWGYEQYFGPGTRLTVT.

The chain couples TRBV9 to TRBJ1-4; unclear D gene. In germline, CDR1 is SGDLS, CDR2 YYNGEE. CDR3 length: 14 amino acids. The V and J ends lost 4 bases and 8 bases respectively, with 15 bases between them. The CDR3 coding sequence is TGTGCCAGCAGCCCGGGCCCCTGGGAGGAAAAACTGTTTTTT. This encodes CASSPGPWEEKLFF. Looking up the rest from reference TRBV9 and TRBJ1-4 gives the full variable domain: DSGVTQTPKHLITATGQRVTLRCSPRSGDLSVYWYQQSLDQGLQFLIQYYNGEERAKGNILERFSAQQFPDLHSELNLSSLELGDSALYFCASSPGPWEEKLFFGSGTQLSVL.

The chain has TRBV6-6 and TRBJ2-1, with TRBD1 as a possible D gene (6 bases). The V gene lost 6 bases and the J gene lost 5 bases, with 14 bases spanning the gap. Germline V CDR1 and CDR2: MNHNY, SVGAGI (reference sequence). The CDR3 covers 14 residues. The CDR3 nucleotides read TGTGCCAGCAGGGCGAATGGGGACAACAATGAGCAGTTCTTC. Its translation is CASRANGDNNEQFF.

The chain combines TRBV18 with TRBJ2-3; TRBD2 aligns across 7 bases. J lost 3 bases, V lost 2 bases, and 8 bases had no gene match. In germline, CDR1 is KGHSH, CDR2 LQKENI. The CDR3 runs to 16 residues. CDR3 protein: CASSPVSGTWTDTQYF. CDR3 nucleotide sequence: TGTGCCAGCTCACCAGTCAGCGGGACTTGGACAGATACGCAGTATTTT. The full variable domain, completed using reference TRBV18 and TRBJ2-3, is NAGVMQNPRHLVRRRGQEARLRCSPMKGHSHVYWYRQLPEEGLKFMVYLQKENIIDESGMPKERFSAEFPKEGPSILRIQQVVRGDSAAYFCASSPVSGTWTDTQYFGPGTRLTVL.

The rearrangement uses TRBV10-2 and TRBJ2-7; D unclear. This CDR3 region has 12 residues. Trimming pared 7 bases from V and 3 bases from J, leaving 10 bases between. The V gene's germline CDR1 is WSHSY and CDR2 SAAADI. The chain's CDR3 is CASTQGFYEQYF. In DNA, the CDR3 is TGCGCCAGCACACAAGGATTCTACGAGCAGTACTTC.

This chain joins TRBV11-2 and TRBJ2-3; D not certain. CDR1 and CDR2 from the germline V gene are SGHAT and FQNNGV. V gave up 5 bases and J gave up 6 bases, with 15 bases separating them. This CDR3 has 14 residues. The CDR3: CASSARLRTDTQYF. CDR3 nucleotides: TGTGCCAGCAGCGCACGGCTAAGGACGGATACGCAGTATTTT. Looking up the rest from reference TRBV11-2 and TRBJ2-3 gives the full variable domain: EAGVAQSPRYKIIEKRQSVAFWCNPISGHATLYWYQQILGQGPKLLIQFQNNGVVDDSQLPKDRFSAERLKGVDSTLKIQPAKLEDSAVYLCASSARLRTDTQYFGPGTRLTVL.

The rearrangement links TRBV4-2 to TRBJ2-7; the D gene is possibly TRBD2 (5 bases). This CDR3 contains 11 residues. V lost 2 bases and J 7 bases, leaving 6 bases between the germline ends. Germline V gene lookup returns CDR1 LGHNA and CDR2 YNFKEQ. The CDR3 region is CASSQQREQYF. The CDR3 DNA sequence: TGTGCCAGCAGCCAACAGCGGGAGCAGTACTTC.

The chain employs TRBV28 and TRBJ1-2; D remains unclear. CDR1 and CDR2 from the germline V gene are MDHEN and SYDVKM. Between the trimmed V and J ends, which lost 7 bases and 5 bases, there was a span of 14 bases. This CDR3 region has 13 residues. The CDR3: CASNPPGLYGYTF. As DNA, the CDR3 is TGTGCCAGCAACCCACCCGGGTTGTATGGCTACACCTTC.

With respect to this clone: Other DNA sequences in the sample encode the same CDR3. V and J are TRBV6-6 and TRBJ1-4; maybe TRBD1 (6 bases). The CDR3 is 15 amino acids. Trimming stripped 2 bases from V and 2 bases from J, with 9 bases between. The germline V gene encodes CDR1 MNHNY and CDR2 SVGAGI (reference sequence). Written as DNA, the CDR3 is TGTGCCAGCAGTTACCCACAGGGCACTAATGAAAAACTGTTTTTT. It translates to CASSYPQGTNEKLFF.